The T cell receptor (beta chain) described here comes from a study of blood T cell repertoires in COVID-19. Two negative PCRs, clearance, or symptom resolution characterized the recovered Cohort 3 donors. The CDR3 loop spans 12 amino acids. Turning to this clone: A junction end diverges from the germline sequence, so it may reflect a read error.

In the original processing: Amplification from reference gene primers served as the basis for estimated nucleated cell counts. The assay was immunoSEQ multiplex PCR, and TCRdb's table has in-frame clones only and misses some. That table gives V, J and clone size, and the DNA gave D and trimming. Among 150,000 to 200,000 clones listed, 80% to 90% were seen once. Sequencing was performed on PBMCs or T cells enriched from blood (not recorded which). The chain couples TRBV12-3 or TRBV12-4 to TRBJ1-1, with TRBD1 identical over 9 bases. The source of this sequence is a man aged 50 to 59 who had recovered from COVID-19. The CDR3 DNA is TGTGCCAGCAGACCCGGGACAGGGTCTTTTAGCTTT. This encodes CASRPGTGSFSF.